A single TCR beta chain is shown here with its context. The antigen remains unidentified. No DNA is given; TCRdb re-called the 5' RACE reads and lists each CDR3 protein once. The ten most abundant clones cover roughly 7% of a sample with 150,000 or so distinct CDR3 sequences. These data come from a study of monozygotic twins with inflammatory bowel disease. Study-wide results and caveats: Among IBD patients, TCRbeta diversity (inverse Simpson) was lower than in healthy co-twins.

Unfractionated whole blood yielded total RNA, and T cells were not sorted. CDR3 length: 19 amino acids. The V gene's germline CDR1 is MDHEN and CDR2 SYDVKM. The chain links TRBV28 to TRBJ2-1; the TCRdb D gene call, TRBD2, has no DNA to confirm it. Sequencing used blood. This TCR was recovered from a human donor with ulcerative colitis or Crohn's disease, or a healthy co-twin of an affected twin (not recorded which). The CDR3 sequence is CASSLATSGRLSSYNEQFF.